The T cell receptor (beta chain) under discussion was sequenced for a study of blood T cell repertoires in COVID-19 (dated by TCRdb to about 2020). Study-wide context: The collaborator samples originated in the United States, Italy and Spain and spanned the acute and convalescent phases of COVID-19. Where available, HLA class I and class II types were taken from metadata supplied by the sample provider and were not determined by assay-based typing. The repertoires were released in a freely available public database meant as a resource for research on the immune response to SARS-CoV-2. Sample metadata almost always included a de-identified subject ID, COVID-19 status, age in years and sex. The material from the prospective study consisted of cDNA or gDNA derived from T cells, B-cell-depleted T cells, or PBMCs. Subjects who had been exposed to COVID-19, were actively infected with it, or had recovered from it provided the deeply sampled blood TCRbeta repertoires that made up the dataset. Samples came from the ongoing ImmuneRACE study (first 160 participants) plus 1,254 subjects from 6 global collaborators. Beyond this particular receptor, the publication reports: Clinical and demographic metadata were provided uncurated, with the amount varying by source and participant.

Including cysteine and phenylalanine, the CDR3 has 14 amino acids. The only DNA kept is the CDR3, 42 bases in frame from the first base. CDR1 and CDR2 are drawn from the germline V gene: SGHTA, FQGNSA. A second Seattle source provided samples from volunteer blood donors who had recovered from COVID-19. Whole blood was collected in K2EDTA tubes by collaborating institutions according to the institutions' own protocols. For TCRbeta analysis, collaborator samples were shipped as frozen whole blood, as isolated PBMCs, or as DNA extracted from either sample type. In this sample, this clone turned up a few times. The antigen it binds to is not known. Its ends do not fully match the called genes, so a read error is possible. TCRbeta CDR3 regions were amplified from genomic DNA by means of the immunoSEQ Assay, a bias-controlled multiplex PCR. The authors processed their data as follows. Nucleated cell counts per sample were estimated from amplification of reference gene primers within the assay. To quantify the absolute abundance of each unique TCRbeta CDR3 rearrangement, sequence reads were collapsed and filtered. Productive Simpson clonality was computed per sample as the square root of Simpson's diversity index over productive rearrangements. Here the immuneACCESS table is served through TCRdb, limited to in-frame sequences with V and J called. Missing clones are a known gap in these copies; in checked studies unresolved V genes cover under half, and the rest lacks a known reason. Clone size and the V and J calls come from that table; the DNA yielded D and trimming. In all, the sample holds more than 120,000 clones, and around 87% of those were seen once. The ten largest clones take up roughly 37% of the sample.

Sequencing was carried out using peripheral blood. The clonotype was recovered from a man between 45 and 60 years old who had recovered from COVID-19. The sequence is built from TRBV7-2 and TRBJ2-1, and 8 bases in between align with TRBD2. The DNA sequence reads TGTGCCAGCAGCTTAGGCGGGGGGTACATTGAGCAGTTCTTC. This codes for CASSLGGGYIEQFF.